The 15 T cell receptor beta chains below all came from one sample that was sequenced in a study of T cells in Graves' hyperthyroidism and ophthalmopathy. Amplified TCR beta CDR3 regions came from RNA transcripts. Initially, a first-round RT-PCR of the TCR CDR3 employed the HTBI primer set. TCRdb reanalysed the multiplex PCR reads using MiXCR and keeps one entry per CDR3 protein. The sample holds about 500,000 distinct CDR3 sequences; approximately 17% are singletons and the top ten take 15% to 20%. The source material was blood. Every receptor here comes from a woman aged 18-29 years with Graves' ophthalmopathy.

V is TRBV7-9 and J is TRBJ2-7, with a weak D call TRBD1 (6 bases). Germline assignment: CDR1 SEHNR and CDR2 FQNEAQ (reference sequence). The V end was cut by 4 bases, the J end by 3 bases, with 22 bases between. CDR3 length: 17 amino acids. The CDR3 DNA follows: TGTGCCAGCAGCTCCGAACGTTGGACAGAGTCAATCTACGAGCAGTACTTC. Its translation: CASSSERWTESIYEQYF.

There are many counts of this clonotype. This sequence joins TRBV10-3 and TRBJ2-7; 9 nucleotides match TRBD2. In germline, CDR1 is ENHRY, CDR2 SYGVKD. V shed 2 bases, J shed 1 base, and the junction held 6 bases outside the gene matches. The CDR3 consists of 16 residues. The CDR3 loop reads CAISERVSGSSYEQYF. CDR3 in DNA: TGTGCCATCAGTGAGCGGGTTAGCGGGAGTTCCTACGAGCAGTACTTC.

V is TRBV5-6 and J is TRBJ2-1; 10 positions agree with TRBD2. V shed 1 base, J shed 7 bases, and the junction held 2 bases outside the gene matches. CDR3 length: 14 residues. CDR1 is SGHDT and CDR2 is YYEEEE in the germline V gene. CDR3 coding DNA: TGTGCCAGCAGCTTGACTAGCGGGATTAATGAGCAGTTCTTC. It yields the protein CASSLTSGINEQFF. The whole variable domain, remainder taken from reference TRBV5-6 and TRBJ2-1, is DAGVTQSPTHLIKTRGQQVTLRCSPKSGHDTVSWYQQALGQGPQFIFQYYEEEERQRGNFPDRFSGHQFPNYSSELNVNALLLGDSALYLCASSLTSGINEQFFGPGTRLTVL.

This clonotype was recorded at least ten times. The CDR3 DNA is TGTGCCAGCAGTCGCGGACCGGGACAGGGGTTTTACGAGCAGTACTTC. It is translated as CASSRGPGQGFYEQYF. The chain couples TRBV11-2 to TRBJ2-7, with TRBD1 matching 10 bases. Germline CDR1 reads SGHAT; CDR2 reads FQNNGV. V lost 6 bases, J lost 4 bases, and 12 bases stayed unmatched. The CDR3 is 16 amino acids.

This chain connects TRBV5-1 to TRBJ1-1; D gene unclear. Germline lookup yields CDR1 SGHRS and CDR2 YFSETQ. Deletions cut 1 base from V and 5 bases from J, with 9 bases between. The CDR3 is made up of 13 amino acids. In DNA form, the CDR3 reads TGCGCCAGCAGCTTGAGTCCCAAGACTGAAGCTTTCTTT. It encodes CASSLSPKTEAFF.

This clonotype occurred a few times. In nucleotides, the CDR3 is TGTGCCAGCAGCCTCGGATGGGAAAACTATGGCTACACCTTC. It specifies CASSLGWENYGYTF. The chain employs TRBV14 and TRBJ1-2, with D hard to call. V lost 4 bases, J lost 2 bases, and 11 bases lay in between. The CDR3 runs 14 residues. Germline CDR1 and CDR2: SGHDN and FVKESK. Full variable domain (missing parts from reference TRBV14 and TRBJ1-2): EAGVTQFPSHSVIEKGQTVTLRCDPISGHDNLYWYRRVMGKEIKFLLHFVKESKQDESGMPNNRFLAERTGGTYSTLKVQPAELEDSGVYFCASSLGWENYGYTFGSGTRLTVV.

In this sample, this clonotype turned up many times. This chain joins TRBV5-1 and TRBJ2-7; D is unclear. The germline V gene has CDR1 SGHRS and CDR2 YFSETQ. The CDR3 sequence is 16 residues long. Trimming removed 4 bases from V and 0 bases from J, with 17 bases in between. The CDR3 coding sequence is TGCGCCAGCAGCCTCGATGGCGGACGAGTCTCCTACGAGCAGTACTTC. Encoded protein: CASSLDGGRVSYEQYF. The full variable domain, in which reference TRBV5-1 and TRBJ2-7 provide the parts outside the CDR3, is KAGVTQTPRYLIKTRGQQVTLSCSPISGHRSVSWYQQTPGQGLQFLFEYFSETQRNKGNFPGRFSGRQFSNSRSEMNVSTLELGDSALYLCASSLDGGRVSYEQYFGPGTRLTVT.

Notes on this clonotype: Given a much more abundant clone one base away, this may be a read error. The chain joins TRBV3-1 to TRBJ2-5, with TRBD1 identical over 12 bases. The J segment lost 9 bases and the V segment lost 1 base, leaving 6 bases of the junction unmatched. This CDR3 has 15 residues. Per germline, CDR1 LGHDT and CDR2 YNNKEL (reference sequence). The CDR3 nucleotides are TGTGCCAGCAGCCAAGTGTGGGGACAGGGGGCAGCCCAGTACTTC. It encodes CASSQVWGQGAAQYF.

This clonotype was seen more than once but under ten times. V usage is TRBV14 and J usage is TRBJ2-7, with 10 bases matching TRBD1. V shed 1 base and J 2 bases; nucleotides not matched to a gene: 2. The CDR3 totals 15 residues. CDR1 SGHDN and CDR2 FVKESK come from the germline V gene. The CDR3 sequence is CASSQGGTGAYEQYF. CDR3 bases: TGTGCCAGCAGCCAAGGCGGGACAGGGGCCTACGAGCAGTACTTC.

The V and J genes are TRBV13 and TRBJ2-1; D perhaps matches TRBD1 (6 bases). V lost 6 bases and J lost 11, with 14 bases in between. Germline CDR1 reads PRHDT; CDR2 reads FYEKMQ (reference sequence). The CDR3 spans 12 residues. CDR3 region: CASSQGTGKQFF. Here the CDR3 DNA reads TGTGCCAGCAGTCAGGGAACAGGGAAGCAGTTCTTC.

This clonotype was counted between two and nine times. V and J are TRBV5-6 and TRBJ1-5; weak D call: TRBD1 (5 bases). CDR1 SGHDT and CDR2 YYEEEE come from the germline V gene. The length of the CDR3 is 16 residues. The germline V and J ends were trimmed by 1 base and 11 bases, with 22 bases remaining between them. In DNA, the CDR3 is TGTGCCAGCAGCTTGTATCCCGGGACGGACATCAAGGCCCAGCATTTT. Encoded protein: CASSLYPGTDIKAQHF.

A word on this clonotype: Just one base apart from a much larger clone, this may be a read error. The genes are TRBV6-5 and TRBJ2-1, with TRBD2 as a possible D gene (5 bases). The V gene's germline CDR1 is MNHEY and CDR2 SVGAGI. V lost 0 bases and J 4 bases, leaving 13 bases between the germline ends. The CDR3 is made up of 16 amino acids. The DNA for the CDR3 is TGTGCCAGCAGTTACTCGGACGCGGGTCTTTACAATGAGCAGTTCTTC. Translating it yields CASSYSDAGLYNEQFF.

This clonotype was observed many times. The gene calls are TRBV27 and TRBJ1-5; the D gene is possibly TRBD1 (6 bases). CDR1 MNHEY and CDR2 SMNVEV come from the germline V gene (reference sequence). CDR3 length: 14 residues. V was clipped by 6 bases and J by 4 bases, with 13 bases between them. The CDR3 sequence is CASRLGGRNQPQHF. CDR3 in DNA: TGTGCCAGCAGATTGGGGGGGCGGAATCAGCCCCAGCATTTT.

This clonotype was counted a few times. The chain carries TRBV20-1 and TRBJ1-4; D gene unclear. Trimming removed 2 bases at V and 0 bases at J, with 7 bases between. Per germline, CDR1 DFQATT and CDR2 SNEGSKA (reference sequence). The CDR3 extends over 14 amino acids. In nucleotides, the CDR3 is TGCAGTGCTAGACCAGCGCCAACTAATGAAAAACTGTTTTTT. Translation: CSARPAPTNEKLFF.

This clonotype was detected a few times. This chain uses TRBV30 with TRBJ1-1; D remains ambiguous. There are 13 residues in the CDR3. Between the trimmed V and J ends, which lost 7 bases and 0 bases, there was a span of 12 bases. Germline V gene data show CDR1 as GTSNPN and CDR2 as SVGIG (reference sequence). DNA of the CDR3: TGTGCCTTCCTGACCGAGATGAACACTGAAGCTTTCTTT. Translation gives CAFLTEMNTEAFF.